These T cell receptor beta chains were read from a single sample in a study of shared clonotypes between healthy human individuals. Data came from immunoSEQ multiplex PCR; TCRdb stores just in-frame clones and leaves some out. The profile shows 2 million to 2.5 million clones, approximately 94% of them singletons. Sequencing was performed on naive CD4+ T cells sorted from blood. The source of these receptors is a man aged 18 to 29 in good health. CDR3s include the opening cysteine and the closing phenylalanine or tryptophan. A D gene is named only where the DNA matches it firmly. Size values are once, few and many counts, or a class for expanded clones, and some rows have none.

>15|TRBV4-1|-|-|TRBJ1-3
TGCGCCAGCAGCCAAGTAACAGCCTCTGGAAACACCATATATTTT
CASSQVTASGNTIYF
>17|TRBV7-2|TRBD2|-|TRBJ2-1
TGTGCCAGCAGCTTAGTGCGACTAGCGGGATTCTACAATGAGCAGTTCTTC
CASSLVRLAGFYNEQFF
>14|TRBV30|-|-|TRBJ2-5
TGTGCCTGGAGTGCTGGGGGAACCCAAGAGACCCAGTACTTC
CAWSAGGTQETQYF
>15|TRBV5-1|-|-|TRBJ1-1
TGCGCCAGCAGCGGATTACCGGGGGCCGTGGCTGAAGCTTTCTTT
CASSGLPGAVAEAFF
>15|TRBV11-2|-|once|TRBJ1-4
TGTGCCAGCAGCTACCCCGCGTCAACTAATGAAAAACTGTTTTTT
CASSYPASTNEKLFF
>16|TRBV9|TRBD2|-|TRBJ2-1
TGTGCCAGCAGCCACCGTTCTAGCGGAGTCTACAATGAGCAGTTCTTC
CASSHRSSGVYNEQFF
>16|TRBV7-2|TRBD2|-|TRBJ2-1
TGTGCCAGCAGGGGGACTAGCGGGAGTTTCAACAATGAGCAGTTCTTC
CASRGTSGSFNNEQFF
>17|TRBV5-1|TRBD2|-|TRBJ2-2
TGCGCCAGCAGCCCGACCGGACTAGCGGCGAACACCGGGGAGCTGTTTTTT
CASSPTGLAANTGELFF
>17|TRBV7-8|TRBD1|-|TRBJ2-6
TGTGCCAGCAGCTGGGGGACAGGGGGCCCTGGGGCCAACGTCCTGACTTTC
CASSWGTGGPGANVLTF
>17|TRBV18|TRBD1|-|TRBJ1-4
TGTGCCAGCTCACCTGGACAGGGAGACCCAACTAATGAAAAACTGTTTTTT
CASSPGQGDPTNEKLFF
>14|TRBV10-2|-|-|TRBJ2-7
TGCGCCAGCAGTGAGAGAACAGGGTCCTACGAGCAGTACTTC
CASSERTGSYEQYF
>15|TRBV28|-|once|TRBJ1-5
TGTGCCACCCGGACAGTGACGCTTAGCAATCAGCCCCAGCATTTT
CATRTVTLSNQPQHF
>14|TRBV25-1|-|-|TRBJ2-3
TGTGCCAGCAGTGAATCGGGGGAGCCAGATACGCAGTATTTT
CASSESGEPDTQYF
>15|TRBV5-5|TRBD1|-|TRBJ1-5
TGTGCCAGCAGCCGGTCACAGGGGGCGAATCAGCCCCAGCATTTT
CASSRSQGANQPQHF
>16|TRBV5-6|TRBD2|-|TRBJ2-7
TGTGCCAGCAGCTTGGCCTCCGCGGGAGTAGTGTACGAGCAGTACTTC
CASSLASAGVVYEQYF
>15|TRBV5-4|-|-|TRBJ2-7
TGTGCCAGCAGATTCGGGACACAGAGCTCCTACGAGCAGTACTTC
CASRFGTQSSYEQYF
>15|TRBV5-4|TRBD1|-|TRBJ1-1
TGTGCCAGCAGCTTTGACAGGGGGGGTGGCACTGAAGCTTTCTTT
CASSFDRGGGTEAFF
>14|TRBV6-1|TRBD1|-|TRBJ1-1
TGTGCCAGCAGTGAAAGGACAGGGGGCACTGAAGCTTTCTTT
CASSERTGGTEAFF
>15|TRBV6-5|TRBD1|-|TRBJ2-5
TGTGCCAGCAGCCAGGGGACAGTCCGGCAAGAGACCCAGTACTTC
CASSQGTVRQETQYF
>14|TRBV18|-|-|TRBJ2-3
TGTGCCAGCTCACCACCGCCGGGAGCAGATACGCAGTATTTT
CASSPPPGADTQYF
>17|TRBV28|-|-|TRBJ2-7
TGTGCCAGCAGCCCGGGACTTTTTAAGGAGCTCTCCTACGAGCAGTACTTC
CASSPGLFKELSYEQYF
>12|TRBV27|TRBD1|-|TRBJ2-5
TGTGCCACTTCGACAGGGACGGAGACCCAGTACTTC
CATSTGTETQYF
>12|TRBV19|-|few|TRBJ1-2
TGTGCCAGTAGCCCAGGGTGGTATGGCTACACCTTC
CASSPGWYGYTF
>11|TRBV7-8|-|-|TRBJ2-7
TGTGCCAGCAGCGACCACTACGAGCAGTACTTC
CASSDHYEQYF
>19|TRBV5-1|TRBD2|once|TRBJ2-2
TGCGCCAGCAGCTTAAGACTAGCGGGAGGACCTAGGGGCACCGGGGAGCTGTTTTTT
CASSLRLAGGPRGTGELFF
>11|TRBV10-2|-|-|TRBJ2-7
TGCGCCAGCAGGGCGGGCCTCGAGCAGTACTTC
CASRAGLEQYF
>14|TRBV12-5|-|-|TRBJ2-1
TGTGCTAGTGGTTTGCCGGGGGTATACAATGAGCAGTTCTTC
CASGLPGVYNEQFF
>14|TRBV5-1|TRBD1|-|TRBJ2-4
TGCGCCAGCAGCTTGGGTGGGACAGAAAACATTCAGTACTTC
CASSLGGTENIQYF
>14|TRBV2|-|-|TRBJ2-3
TGTGCCAGCCTCGGGACGGTTAGCACAGATACGCAGTATTTT
CASLGTVSTDTQYF
>13|TRBV7-9|-|-|TRBJ2-5
TGTGCGACCACACCAAGGGGGGGGGAGACCCAGTACTTC
CATTPRGGETQYF
>15|TRBV7-2|-|once|TRBJ1-5
TGTGCCAGCAGCTTAGGCGGCAGTTCCAATCAGCCCCAGCATTTT
CASSLGGSSNQPQHF
>12|TRBV29-1|-|-|TRBJ2-2
TGCAGCGTTCGGGTCAACACCGGGGAGCTGTTTTTT
CSVRVNTGELFF
>15|TRBV7-7|-|-|TRBJ2-3
TGTGCTAGCAGCTTAGGGGTTGGGGGTACAGATACGCAGTATTTT
CASSLGVGGTDTQYF
>17|TRBV5-4|-|-|TRBJ1-2
TGTGCCAGCAGCCCTGGGACCGGAGAAACGAAGTTCTATGGCTACACCTTC
CASSPGTGETKFYGYTF
>17|TRBV27|TRBD1|-|TRBJ1-3
TGTGCCAGCAGTTCCCTCCGAGACAGGGTATCTGGAAACACCATATATTTT
CASSSLRDRVSGNTIYF
>16|TRBV4-1|-|-|TRBJ1-2
TGCGCCAGCAGCCAGGCGGGGGCCCCCCGCCGCTATGGCTACACCTTC
CASSQAGAPRRYGYTF
>17|TRBV13|-|-|TRBJ1-2
TGTGCCAGCAGCCTGGACGGTCGGGGGCCCCATCCCTATGGCTACACCTTC
CASSLDGRGPHPYGYTF
>15|TRBV2|TRBD2|-|TRBJ2-3
TGTGCCAGCAGGATAGCGGGGGCCGTCACAGATACGCAGTATTTT
CASRIAGAVTDTQYF